This is a list of T cell receptor beta chains from one sample in a study of T-cell reconstitution after alpha-beta-depleted transplantation in children. TCRdb called the PCR reads again in MiXCR, with one record for every CDR3 protein. The repertoire holds about 200,000 distinct CDR3 sequences, with about 6% as singletons. The starting material was PBMCs, obtained before TCRalphabeta/CD19-depleted stem cell transplant. Receptors were obtained from a girl under two years old with combined immunodeficiency, due to receive a stem cell transplant. The CDR3 runs from the conserved cysteine through the conserved F or W.

TRBJ1-1 | TRBV6-5 | CASSYGINTEAFF
TRBJ2-1 | TRBV7-9 | CASTPPGSSYNEQFF
TRBJ2-7 | TRBV20-1 | CSAGDPGGGYEQYF
TRBJ2-1 | TRBV24-1 | CATSDLTGVHEQFF
TRBJ2-7 | TRBV6-2/TRBV6-3 | CASSLPLAGSSNYYEQYF
TRBJ2-3 | TRBV3-1 | CASSQGWRGTDTQYF
TRBJ2-5 | TRBV5-1 | CASSSRGGGLETQYF
TRBJ2-5 | TRBV12-3/TRBV12-4 | CASSFCASGTGTQYF
TRBJ2-3 | TRBV7-6 | CASSPLGPFTDTQYF
TRBJ1-3 | TRBV6-2/TRBV6-3 | CASSPPDSSGNTIYF
TRBJ2-5 | TRBV3-1 | CASSQARGGETQYF
TRBJ2-1 | TRBV20-1 | CSANKYREYEQFF
TRBJ2-1 | TRBV6-5 | CASSPRPGAYNEQFF
TRBJ2-7 | TRBV7-6 | CASSLALYYEQYF
TRBJ2-7 | TRBV12-5 | CASAPRGAAYEQYF
TRBJ2-6 | TRBV28 | CASSSQGSGANVLTF
TRBJ2-1 | TRBV10-3 | CAISDTSGTVNSYNEQFF
TRBJ1-3 | TRBV28 | CASSPGRGNTIYF
TRBJ2-4 | TRBV14 | CASSQSTGRAKNIQYF
TRBJ2-7 | TRBV27 | CASRLGVGYEQYF
TRBJ2-3 | TRBV20-1 | CSAGAGGPTDTQYF
TRBJ2-7 | TRBV3-1 | CASSQAGTGYEQYF
TRBJ2-1 | TRBV28 | CASSFVGVSYNEQFF
TRBJ1-2 | TRBV7-9 | CASSPAAGYGYTF
TRBJ2-3 | TRBV2 | CASSAWQSTDTQYF
TRBJ1-3 | TRBV4-1 | CASSQVMTGSSIYF
TRBJ1-1 | TRBV6-2/TRBV6-3 | CASRGMTGGGEAFF
TRBJ1-1 | TRBV7-9 | CASSFPDRSEAFF
TRBJ1-1 | TRBV20-1 | CSARRQNTEAFF
TRBJ1-1 | TRBV4-1 | CASSHGGNTEAFF
TRBJ2-3 | TRBV7-9 | CASSSTLPDTQYF
TRBJ2-3 | TRBV6-5 | CASRLRGTSFPDTQYF
TRBJ2-4 | TRBV5-1 | CASSLGGGGAWNIQYF
TRBJ2-1 | TRBV4-2 | CASSQRLAAYNEQFF
TRBJ2-5 | TRBV13 | CASSLHTDQETQYF
TRBJ2-7 | TRBV20-1 | CSARATRTSGTYEQYF
TRBJ2-1 | TRBV7-9 | CASSLSPQFF
TRBJ2-1 | TRBV7-2 | CASSGIAGEYNEQFF
TRBJ2-4 | TRBV10-3 | CAIGAIAKNIQYF
TRBJ2-5 | TRBV29-1 | CSVERDPKETQYF
TRBJ2-7 | TRBV29-1 | CSVELDTRGEQYF
TRBJ2-7 | TRBV27 | CASSFIGGVYEQYF
TRBJ2-7 | TRBV6-2/TRBV6-3 | CASSPGQTYEQYF
TRBJ2-7 | TRBV11-2 | CASSLVASGALSYEQYF
TRBJ2-7 | TRBV7-6 | CASSLGGSSEQYF
TRBJ2-5 | TRBV2 | CASSERLAVVGRETQYF
TRBJ2-3 | TRBV28 | CAGRDDGPGDTQYF
TRBJ2-1 | TRBV21-1 | CASSKGSTGPRTSGRAHYNEQFF
TRBJ2-1 | TRBV28 | CASSTKWEVAGVSNEQFF
TRBJ2-7 | TRBV7-9 | CASSSLIVGTGVREQYF
TRBJ2-3 | TRBV7-9 | CASTGGTGTRDTQYF
TRBJ2-7 | TRBV12-3/TRBV12-4 | CASSFGAGGTYEQYF
TRBJ1-1 | TRBV28 | CAIGRGVNTEAFF
TRBJ1-5 | TRBV20-1 | CSAPDLAVGNQPQHF
TRBJ1-6 | TRBV20-1 | CSASYIGAGSDSPLHF
TRBJ1-3 | TRBV12-3/TRBV12-4 | CASIGGRNTIYF
TRBJ1-2 | TRBV29-1 | CSVEDSRLYGYTF
TRBJ2-3 | TRBV20-1 | CSARFQREISDTQYF